Listed here are 11 T cell receptor beta chains from one sample, sequenced in a study of blood T cell repertoires in COVID-19. Here immunoSEQ multiplex PCR was the method, and the copy in TCRdb shows in-frame clones only, minus some. The sample holds tens of thousands of clones, about 83% seen once. Sequenced material: peripheral blood. Source of these receptors: a human donor in a cohort sampled during active COVID-19.

The gene calls are TRBV7-9 and TRBJ1-4; possibly TRBD1 for D (6 bases). This CDR3 comprises 16 residues. In germline, CDR1 is SEHNR, CDR2 FQNEAQ (reference sequence). The V and J ends lost 5 bases and 5 bases respectively, with 18 bases between them. The CDR3 loop reads CASSPRTGTQNEKLFF. The CDR3 DNA follows: TGTGCCAGCAGCCCCCGTACCGGGACACAGAATGAAAAACTGTTTTTT.

The V call is TRBV7-2, the J call TRBJ2-3; a weak D match, TRBD1 (5 bases). The V end was cut by 5 bases, the J end by 3 bases, with 18 bases between. This CDR3 is built from 16 residues. Germline V gives CDR1 SGHTA, CDR2 FQGNSA. The CDR3 coding sequence is TGTGCCAGCAGCCCACAGGCCAGGGTATTTACAGATACGCAGTATTTT. This sequence encodes CASSPQARVFTDTQYF.

This chain joins TRBV7-6 and TRBJ2-7, with a weak D call TRBD1 (6 bases). The CDR3 runs 16 residues. V lost 5 bases and J 7 bases, leaving 24 bases between the germline ends. Germline CDR1 is SGHVS and CDR2 is FNYEAQ. The CDR3 sequence is CASSPRGKQGSGEQYF. The DNA for the CDR3 is TGTGCCAGCAGCCCCAGAGGCAAACAGGGATCGGGTGAGCAGTACTTC.

The chain joins TRBV6-5 to TRBJ1-1; perhaps TRBD1 as D (6 bases). Per the germline V gene, CDR1 is MNHEY and CDR2 is SVGAGI. Trimming took 7 bases from V and 0 from J, leaving 9 bases between them. The CDR3 extends over 13 amino acids. CDR3 region: CASTSGVNTEAFF. CDR3 DNA: TGTGCCAGCACCTCAGGGGTGAACACTGAAGCTTTCTTT.

The V and J genes are TRBV5-5 and TRBJ2-7; D unclear. CDR3 length: 13 residues. Trimming shortened V by 2 bases and J by 1 base, and 7 bases separated the two germline ends. Germline CDR1 and CDR2: SGHKS and YYEKEE (reference sequence). For the CDR3, the DNA is TGTGCCAGCAGCTTTGAGTTGTCCTACGAGCAGTACTTC. Its protein product is CASSFELSYEQYF.

This chain links TRBV6-5 with TRBJ1-2; maybe TRBD1 (5 bases). Trimming removed 5 bases from V and 4 bases from J, with 14 bases in between. Germline V lookup: CDR1 MNHEY, CDR2 SVGAGI. CDR3 length: 14 residues. The CDR3 bases are TGTGCCAGCAGTCGCGGAGGGGACGCCTATGGCTACACCTTC. This gives the protein CASSRGGDAYGYTF.

V and J are TRBV30 and TRBJ1-1, with no clear D. Germline assignment: CDR1 GTSNPN and CDR2 SVGIG (reference sequence). This CDR3 is 18 amino acids long. The V end was cut by 0 bases, the J end by 0 bases, with 20 bases between. The CDR3 loop reads CAWSVGASLLEVNTEAFF. In nucleotides, the CDR3 is TGTGCCTGGAGTGTAGGTGCCTCCCTACTTGAGGTGAACACTGAAGCTTTCTTT.

This chain connects TRBV9 to TRBJ1-2; D call uncertain. CDR1 is SGDLS, CDR2 YYNGEE, per germline. The CDR3 is made up of 15 amino acids. Trimming stripped 0 bases from V and 7 bases from J, with 16 bases between. The CDR3 region has the DNA TGTGCCAGCAGCGTAGAATGGACCGGGGTTAGTGGCTACACCTTC. Amino acids: CASSVEWTGVSGYTF. The full variable domain, its missing parts supplied by reference TRBV9 and TRBJ1-2, is DSGVTQTPKHLITATGQRVTLRCSPRSGDLSVYWYQQSLDQGLQFLIQYYNGEERAKGNILERFSAQQFPDLHSELNLSSLELGDSALYFCASSVEWTGVSGYTFGSGTRLTVV.

This chain uses TRBV5-4 with TRBJ2-5; the match to TRBD1 covers 9 bases. Germline V CDR1 and CDR2: SGHNT, YYREEE (reference sequence). The CDR3 runs 20 residues. V gave up 4 bases and J gave up 1 base; unmatched junction bases: 20. The CDR3 nucleotides are TGTGCCAGCAGCCATCCAACAGGGGGCAACGGGGCAGGGGGCCAAGAGACCCAGTACTTC. This gives the protein CASSHPTGGNGAGGQETQYF.

The J gene is TRBJ2-7, the V gene TRBV6-5; D is perhaps TRBD1 (5 bases). The length of the CDR3 is 15 residues. V gave up 6 bases and J gave up 0 bases, with 15 bases separating them. Germline V gene sequence: CDR1 MNHEY, CDR2 SVGAGI. The CDR3 is CASSLGGDSSYEQYF. The CDR3 DNA is TGTGCCAGCAGCCTCGGCGGAGACAGCTCCTACGAGCAGTACTTC.

The chain couples TRBV2 to TRBJ1-5, with TRBD1 as a possible D gene (6 bases). The germline V and J ends were trimmed by 1 base and 1 base, with 11 bases remaining between them. Germline CDR1 reads SNHLY; CDR2 reads FYNNEI. The CDR3 sequence is 16 residues long. The CDR3, as DNA: TGTGCCAGCAGTGAAGTGGGAAGGGGGAGCAATCAGCCCCAGCATTTT. This codes for CASSEVGRGSNQPQHF.